These 14 T cell receptor beta chains came from one sample sequenced in a study of blood T cell repertoires in COVID-19. Measured with immunoSEQ multiplex PCR; TCRdb has only the in-frame clones, and not every one. The sample consists of 150,000 to 200,000 clones, 90% of them appearing once. Sequenced sample: peripheral blood. The receptor set was obtained from a man aged 45-65 years with acute or convalescent COVID-19.

The V gene is TRBV9, the J gene TRBJ2-3; 8 nucleotides align to TRBD2. With V trimmed by 7 bases and J by 3 bases, 4 bases remained unmatched. The CDR3 runs to 13 residues. CDR1 SGDLS and CDR2 YYNGEE come from the germline V gene. This CDR3 reads CASGRGATDTQYF. The DNA for the CDR3 is TGTGCCAGCGGGCGGGGGGCGACAGATACGCAGTATTTT.

The chain couples TRBV9 to TRBJ2-1; TRBD1 matches 8 bases. This CDR3 is 15 amino acids long. The ends lost 2 bases at V and 4 bases at J; junction bases unmatched: 5. Germline V gene lookup returns CDR1 SGDLS and CDR2 YYNGEE. The CDR3 DNA sequence: TGTGCCAGCAGCGTTGGGACAGGAGAGTACAATGAGCAGTTCTTC. It specifies CASSVGTGEYNEQFF.

The chain is built from TRBV12-3 or TRBV12-4 and TRBJ1-1, with no clear D. This CDR3 has 12 residues. Trimming pared 1 base from V and 5 bases from J, leaving 5 bases between. CDR3 amino acids: CASSLGATEAFF. CDR3 DNA: TGTGCCAGCAGTTTAGGGGCTACTGAAGCTTTCTTT.

The gene calls are TRBV27 and TRBJ2-5; tentatively, D is TRBD1 (6 bases). Deletions cut 6 bases from V and 2 bases from J, with 25 bases between. CDR3 size: 18 residues. From germline, CDR1 is MNHEY and CDR2 SMNVEV (reference sequence). CDR3 sequence: CASRRYIGAGAFQETQYF. In DNA, the CDR3 is TGTGCCAGCAGGCGGTATATAGGGGCAGGGGCATTTCAAGAGACCCAGTACTTC.

V is TRBV4-1 and J is TRBJ2-7; 10 bases line up with TRBD2. This CDR3 is built from 17 residues. Germline-derived CDR1 and CDR2 are MGHRA and YSYEKL. Unmatched junction bases numbered 14, after V lost 2 bases and J lost 7 bases. DNA of the CDR3: TGCGCCAGCAGCCAACCTAGCGGGAGCCACGACTTGCGGGAGCAGTACTTC. As protein: CASSQPSGSHDLREQYF.

This chain uses TRBV11-2 with TRBJ2-7, with D possibly matching TRBD1 (6 bases). The CDR3 covers 18 residues. The germline CDR1 and CDR2 sequences are SGHAT and FQNNGV. V was pared by 5 bases and J by 2 bases, with 25 bases between. The CDR3 region is CASSPSNQGYYRTYEQYF. The CDR3 coding sequence is TGTGCCAGCAGCCCAAGTAACCAGGGGTACTACCGTACCTACGAGCAGTACTTC.

The chain's CDR3 is CASSIGPGRSGNYGYTF. CDR3 nucleotide sequence: TGTGCCAGTAGTATAGGTCCGGGTAGAAGTGGGAACTATGGCTACACCTTC. This chain uses TRBV19 with TRBJ1-2, with no clear D. Per the germline V gene, CDR1 is LNHDA and CDR2 is SQIVND (reference sequence). The CDR3 is 17 amino acids. Trimming removed 1 base at V and 2 bases at J, with 17 bases between. Combining the CDR3 with reference TRBV19 and TRBJ1-2 gives the whole variable domain DGGITQSPKYLFRKEGQNVTLSCEQNLNHDAMYWYRQDPGQGLRLIYYSQIVNDFQKGDIAEGYSVSREKKESFPLTVTSAQKNPTAFYLCASSIGPGRSGNYGYTFGSGTRLTVV.

J is TRBJ1-5 and V is TRBV28; 7 nucleotides align to TRBD1. The CDR3 spans 13 residues. Losses at the gene ends were 6 bases for V and 2 bases for J; bases not matched to a gene: 1. CDR1 is MDHEN and CDR2 is SYDVKM in the germline V gene. The CDR3 loop is CASRTGGNQPQHF. The CDR3 region has the DNA TGTGCCAGCAGAACAGGGGGCAATCAGCCCCAGCATTTT.

The chain uses TRBV29-1 and TRBJ2-1; perhaps TRBD1 as D (5 bases). This CDR3 comprises 14 residues. Germline V CDR1 and CDR2: SQVTM, ANQGSEA. V was trimmed by 3 bases and J by 6 bases, leaving 15 bases between them. The CDR3 DNA reads TGCAGCGTTGATTTTCAGGGTTCGGGCAATGAGCAGTTCTTC. It specifies CSVDFQGSGNEQFF.

This CDR3 is CASTAGPGLGNEQFF. The CDR3 DNA sequence: TGTGCCAGTACCGCAGGGCCGGGACTTGGGAATGAGCAGTTCTTC. This chain joins TRBV19 and TRBJ2-1; D might be TRBD2 (6 bases). This CDR3 is built from 15 residues. Germline V gene data show CDR1 as LNHDA and CDR2 as SQIVND (reference sequence). V lost 7 bases to trimming and J lost 7 bases, with 20 bases between them.

The chain links TRBV5-1 to TRBJ1-2; 8 bases are shared with TRBD1. CDR1 and CDR2 (germline): SGHRS, YFSETQ. J was trimmed by 10 bases and V by 4 bases; bases with no gene match: 12. The CDR3 spans 14 residues. The CDR3 region has the DNA TGCGCCAGCAGCCTGCTGGGACAGGAGGTTGACTACACCTTC. Amino acid sequence: CASSLLGQEVDYTF.

The chain is built from TRBV5-1 and TRBJ2-7, with 11 bases identical to TRBD1. This CDR3 region has 14 residues. Trimming took 4 bases from V and 2 from J; bases not matched to a gene: 2. CDR1 is SGHRS and CDR2 is YFSETQ in the germline V gene. CDR3 residues: CASSPGQGAYEQYF. In DNA, the CDR3 is TGCGCCAGCAGCCCGGGACAGGGGGCCTACGAGCAGTACTTC.

The V gene is TRBV9, the J gene TRBJ2-5; 7 bases are shared with TRBD2. This CDR3 is built from 16 residues. Germline CDR1 and CDR2: SGDLS and YYNGEE. With V trimmed by 0 bases and J by 5 bases, 10 bases remained unmatched. The chain's CDR3 is CASSVGLAGVEETQYF. CDR3 nucleotides: TGTGCCAGCAGCGTAGGACTGGCGGGGGTGGAGGAGACCCAGTACTTC.

The chain uses TRBV5-6 and TRBJ2-7; D perhaps matches TRBD2 (6 bases). Trimming took off 2 bases at V and 6 bases at J, with 9 bases between the two ends. The germline CDR1 and CDR2 sequences are SGHDT and YYEEEE. This CDR3 contains 12 residues. In nucleotides, the CDR3 is TGTGCCAGCAGCTTAGGAGGGGTCGAGCAGTACGTC. Encoded protein: CASSLGGVEQYV.